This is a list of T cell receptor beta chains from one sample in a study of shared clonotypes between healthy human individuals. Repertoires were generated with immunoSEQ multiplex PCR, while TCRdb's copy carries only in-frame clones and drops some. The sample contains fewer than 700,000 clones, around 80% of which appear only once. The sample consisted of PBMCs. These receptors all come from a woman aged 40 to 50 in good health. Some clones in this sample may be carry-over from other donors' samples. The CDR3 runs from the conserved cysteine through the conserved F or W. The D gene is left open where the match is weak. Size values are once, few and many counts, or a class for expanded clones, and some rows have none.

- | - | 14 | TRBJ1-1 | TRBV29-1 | CSVAYRALNTEAFF | TGCAGCGTAGCCTACAGGGCTTTGAACACTGAAGCTTTCTTT
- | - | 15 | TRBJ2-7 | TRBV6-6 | CASSPGGGYTYEQYF | TGTGCCAGCAGTCCTGGTGGCGGGTACACCTACGAGCAGTACTTC
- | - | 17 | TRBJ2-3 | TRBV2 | CASSGSLRFSSTDTQYF | TGTGCCAGCAGTGGGAGTTTGCGGTTTTCTAGCACAGATACGCAGTATTTT
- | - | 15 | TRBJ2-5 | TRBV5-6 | CASSTVAIAEKTQYF | TGTGCCAGCAGCACAGTGGCCATCGCCGAAAAGACCCAGTACTTC
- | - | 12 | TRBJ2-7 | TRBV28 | CASSFVPYEQYF | TGTGCCAGCAGTTTTGTCCCCTACGAGCAGTACTTC
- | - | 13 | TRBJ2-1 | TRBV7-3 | CASSPSLYNEQFF | TGTGCCAGCAGCCCGAGTCTCTACAATGAGCAGTTCTTC
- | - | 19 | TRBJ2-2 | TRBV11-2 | CTSSSWGHGAGTNTGELFF | TGTACCAGCAGCTCATGGGGACATGGGGCGGGAACGAACACCGGGGAGCTGTTTTTT
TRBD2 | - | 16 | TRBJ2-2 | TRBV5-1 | CASSLDGPGLVGELFF | TGCGCCAGCAGCTTAGATGGACCGGGACTAGTCGGGGAGCTGTTTTTT
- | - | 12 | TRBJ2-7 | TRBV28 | CASRDTSYEQYF | TGTGCCAGCAGGGACACTTCCTACGAGCAGTACTTC
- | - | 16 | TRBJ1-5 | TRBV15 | CATSRVGAGIAQPQHF | TGTGCCACCAGCAGAGTAGGAGCAGGAATTGCTCAGCCCCAGCATTTT
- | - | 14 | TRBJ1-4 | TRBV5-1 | CASSPYRANEKLFF | TGCGCCAGCAGCCCTTACAGGGCTAATGAAAAACTGTTTTTT
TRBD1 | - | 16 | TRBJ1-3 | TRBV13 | CASSVQGAGSGNTIYF | TGTGCCAGCAGCGTACAGGGGGCCGGCTCTGGAAACACCATATATTTT
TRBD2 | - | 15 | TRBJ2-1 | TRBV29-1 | CSVDPSGRFYNEQFF | TGCAGCGTTGACCCTAGCGGGAGGTTCTACAATGAGCAGTTCTTC
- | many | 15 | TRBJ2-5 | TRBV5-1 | CASSLEGASQETQYF | TGCGCCAGCAGCTTGGAGGGCGCCAGTCAAGAGACCCAGTACTTC
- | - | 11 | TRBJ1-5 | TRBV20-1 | CSAAGNQPQHF | TGCAGTGCAGCTGGCAATCAGCCCCAGCATTTT
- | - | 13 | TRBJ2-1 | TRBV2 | CASGSNSYNEQFF | TGTGCCAGCGGATCCAACTCCTACAATGAGCAGTTCTTC